The next 6 T cell receptor beta chains were all read from a single sample in a study of T cell responses to AZD1222 COVID-19 vaccine. This table comes from immunoSEQ multiplex PCR, and its TCRdb copy is limited to in-frame clones, with some not included. The data hold under 200,000 clones, with 80% to 95% observed a single time. This sample comprised peripheral blood, obtained on day 0 of AZD1222 vaccination. The origin of the receptors is an adult in good health.

This chain joins TRBV21-1 and TRBJ2-7; the table's D call TRBD2 went unverified against the DNA. TRBV21-1 represents a pseudogene. This CDR3 has 11 residues. CDR3 nucleotide sequence: TGTGCCAGCAGCACCTTATACGAGCAGTACTTC. It encodes CASSTLYEQYF.

V gene TRBV14 combines with J gene TRBJ2-3; no firm D call. The CDR3 has 16 amino acids. Germline lookup yields CDR1 SGHDN and CDR2 FVKESK. V lost 1 base to trimming and J lost 5 bases, with 16 bases between them. CDR3 amino acids: CASSQVIMNPGDTQYF. The CDR3 DNA sequence: TGTGCCAGCAGCCAAGTGATAATGAATCCGGGAGATACGCAGTATTTT.

This chain connects TRBV4-3 to TRBJ1-2; TRBD1 agrees at 9 bases. The CDR3 loop spans 15 amino acids. The V and J ends lost 1 base and 4 bases, in that order; junction bases with no gene match: 4. CDR1 and CDR2 (germline): LGHNA, YSLEER. The CDR3 protein is CASSQAGTGSYGYTF. CDR3 coding DNA: TGCGCCAGCAGCCAAGCCGGGACAGGGAGCTATGGCTACACCTTC.

The genes are TRBV11-3 and TRBJ1-4; tentatively, D is TRBD1 (5 bases). Germline loops: CDR1 SGHNT, CDR2 YENEEA. There are 13 residues in the CDR3. Between the trimmed V and J ends, which lost 5 bases and 8 bases, there was a span of 12 bases. This CDR3 reads CASSPGEGEKLFF. The CDR3 DNA sequence: TGTGCCAGCAGCCCGGGGGAAGGCGAAAAACTGTTTTTT.

The chain links TRBV29-1 to TRBJ1-1, with 7 bases lining up with TRBD1. Trimming cost V 7 bases and J 5 bases; bases outside gene matches: 10. This CDR3 region has 13 residues. Germline loops: CDR1 SQVTM, CDR2 ANQGSEA. This chain's CDR3 is CSGRQGRETEAFF. The DNA of the CDR3 is TGCAGCGGCCGACAGGGAAGGGAGACTGAAGCTTTCTTT.

The chain employs TRBV6-5 and TRBJ1-2, with TRBD1 identical over 8 bases. The junction had 5 bases not matched to a gene; V was cut back by 2 bases and J by 3 bases. CDR1 is MNHEY, CDR2 SVGAGI, per germline. This CDR3 contains 15 residues. CDR3 nucleotide sequence: TGTGCCAGCAGTTACCCAGGGGGCGCGGACTATGGCTACACCTTC. Its protein product is CASSYPGGADYGYTF.